The 13 T cell receptor beta chains below were found in one sample sequenced in a study of sequential checkpoint blockade in melanoma. Method: immunoSEQ multiplex PCR; TCRdb's copy keeps in-frame clones and lacks some. The sample has roughly 5,100 clones, around 20% seen once. Regarding treatment: randomized to nivolumab then ipilimumab (arm A) or the reverse (arm B). Specimen: tumor tissue (inferred from file names), collected from a patient given nivolumab and ipilimumab in sequence. These receptors were obtained from a human donor with melanoma.

This clone is labeled as medium-sized. The chain is built from TRBV9 and TRBJ2-2; 12 positions agree with TRBD2. This CDR3 is 18 amino acids long. The germline CDR1 and CDR2 sequences are SGDLS and YYNGEE. The ends lost 0 bases at V and 2 bases at J; junction bases unmatched: 5. In nucleotides, the CDR3 is TGTGCCAGCAGCGTAGCTAGCGGGGGGGCGGCAAACACCGGGGAGCTGTTTTTT. Encoded protein: CASSVASGGAANTGELFF. Full variable domain (rest looked up from reference TRBV9 and TRBJ2-2): DSGVTQTPKHLITATGQRVTLRCSPRSGDLSVYWYQQSLDQGLQFLIQYYNGEERAKGNILERFSAQQFPDLHSELNLSSLELGDSALYFCASSVASGGAANTGELFFGEGSRLTVL.

The chain employs TRBV30 and TRBJ2-7; no firm D call. The CDR3 is 11 residues long. Trimming took 2 bases from V and 3 from J, leaving 5 bases between them. CDR1 and CDR2 from the germline V gene are GTSNPN and SVGIG (reference sequence). The CDR3 DNA follows: TGTGCCTGGAGTACCATCTACGAGCAGTACTTC. Its translation: CAWSTIYEQYF.

This clone was seen repeatedly, ten times or more. The chain links TRBV6-8 to TRBJ1-1; 8 nucleotides match TRBD1. CDR1 and CDR2 (germline): MNHGY, SAAAGT. V shed 2 bases and J 1 base; nucleotides not matched to a gene: 12. This CDR3 comprises 18 residues. CDR3 in DNA: TGTGCCAGCAGTTACAGGACAGGGTACCAAGGGTCGAACACTGAAGCTTTCTTT. Its protein is CASSYRTGYQGSNTEAFF.

The chain has TRBV5-1 and TRBJ2-7; D possibly uses TRBD1 or TRBD2 (6 bases each). Trimming removed 0 bases at V and 7 bases at J, with 17 bases between. Germline-derived CDR1 and CDR2 are SGHRS and YFSETQ. The CDR3 spans 15 residues. CDR3 residues: CASSLAFSGAWEQYF. In nucleotides, the CDR3 is TGCGCCAGCAGCTTGGCGTTCTCGGGGGCGTGGGAGCAGTACTTC.

By sample share, this clone is medium-sized. The chain couples TRBV6-8 to TRBJ1-1, with a tentative D call TRBD1 (5 bases). This CDR3 spans 12 amino acids. Trimming took off 2 bases at V and 5 bases at J, with 6 bases between the two ends. Germline V lookup: CDR1 MNHGY, CDR2 SAAAGT. The CDR3 region has the DNA TGTGCCAGCAGTTACGGGGGAACTGAAGCTTTCTTT. Its protein product is CASSYGGTEAFF.

The V call is TRBV12-1, the J call TRBJ2-3; TRBD2, the table's D call, lacks a check against the DNA. TRBV12-1 is annotated as a pseudogene. CDR3 length: 16 amino acids. The CDR3 region has the DNA TGTGCCAGCAGCTTGGGAGTGGGGGGTATCACAGATACGCAGTATTTT. Its translation is CASSLGVGGITDTQYF.

V gene TRBV6-8 combines with J gene TRBJ1-5; D not resolved. Germline CDR1 MNHGY, CDR2 SAAAGT. V lost 7 bases to trimming and J lost 7 bases, with 20 bases between them. The CDR3 is made up of 15 amino acids. The CDR3, as DNA: TGTGCCAGCAATACAAATCCGGACGGTACCCAGCCCCAGCATTTT. Residues: CASNTNPDGTQPQHF.

This clone appeared a few times. This chain links TRBV28 with TRBJ2-5, with 8 positions matching TRBD2. The CDR3 totals 15 residues. Germline CDR1 MDHEN, CDR2 SYDVKM. Trimming removed 0 bases from V and 7 bases from J; junction bases left unmatched: 7. CDR3 in amino acids: CASSLWNERGPTQYF. The CDR3 DNA is TGTGCCAGCAGTTTATGGAACGAGCGGGGGCCGACCCAGTACTTC.

This clone was counted many times. The chain is built from TRBV9 and TRBJ1-1; 8 bases map to TRBD1. The germline V gene encodes CDR1 SGDLS and CDR2 YYNGEE. Trimming cost V 4 bases and J 1 base; bases outside gene matches: 3. The CDR3 has 14 amino acids. The DNA of the CDR3 is TGTGCCAGCAGCTTCGGACAGGGGAACACTGAAGCTTTCTTT. Residues: CASSFGQGNTEAFF.

In its sample, this clone was seen many times. This chain joins TRBV6-8 and TRBJ1-2, with 9 bases matching TRBD1. The CDR3 sequence is 15 residues long. Germline-derived CDR1 and CDR2 are MNHGY and SAAAGT. Trimming took 4 bases from V and 2 from J; bases not matched to a gene: 5. CDR3 coding DNA: TGTGCCAGCAGTTCTCCGGGACAGGGCAACTATGGCTACACCTTC. Translation: CASSSPGQGNYGYTF.

This clone was counted only a few times. The chain is built from TRBV9 and TRBJ2-1; D may be TRBD1 or TRBD2 (6 bases each). Trimming shortened V by 0 bases and J by 6 bases, and 13 bases separated the two germline ends. The CDR3 sequence is 15 residues long. Germline CDR1 and CDR2: SGDLS and YYNGEE. CDR3 nucleotide sequence: TGTGCCAGCAGCGTAGGGGGGGCCCGATTCAATGAGCAGTTCTTC. Translating it yields CASSVGGARFNEQFF.

This clone showed up many times. This chain links TRBV6-8 with TRBJ1-2; D is uncertain. Germline V gene lookup returns CDR1 MNHGY and CDR2 SAAAGT. V lost 2 bases to trimming and J lost 0 bases, with 7 bases between them. The CDR3 totals 14 residues. CDR3 in amino acids: CASSYAGANYGYTF. The CDR3 DNA follows: TGTGCCAGCAGTTACGCAGGCGCTAACTATGGCTACACCTTC.

In its sample, this clone is medium-sized. The V and J genes are TRBV6-8 and TRBJ2-1, with D unclear. V lost 4 bases and J lost 2, with 12 bases in between. CDR3 length equals 15 residues. Germline-derived CDR1 and CDR2 are MNHGY and SAAAGT. The CDR3 bases are TGTGCCAGCAGTTCCTCTAATTCCGCCTACAATGAGCAGTTCTTC. Encoded protein: CASSSSNSAYNEQFF.